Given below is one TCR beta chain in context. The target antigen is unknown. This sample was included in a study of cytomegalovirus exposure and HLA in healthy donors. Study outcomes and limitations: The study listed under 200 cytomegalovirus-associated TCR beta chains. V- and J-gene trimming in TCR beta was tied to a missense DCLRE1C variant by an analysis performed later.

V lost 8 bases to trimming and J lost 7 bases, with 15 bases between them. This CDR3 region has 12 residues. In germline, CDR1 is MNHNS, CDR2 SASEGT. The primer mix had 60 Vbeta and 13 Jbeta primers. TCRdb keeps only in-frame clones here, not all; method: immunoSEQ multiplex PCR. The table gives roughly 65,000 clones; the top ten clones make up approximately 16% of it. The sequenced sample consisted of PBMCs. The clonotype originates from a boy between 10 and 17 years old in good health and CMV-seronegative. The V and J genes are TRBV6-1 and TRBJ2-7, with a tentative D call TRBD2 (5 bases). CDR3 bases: TGTGCCAGCTCGAGGTTCCGCGGGGAGCAGTACTTC. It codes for CASSRFRGEQYF.